Given below is one TCR beta chain in context. TCRdb ran MiXCR on the RT-PCR reads and lists one entry per CDR3 protein. Among about 150,000 distinct CDR3 sequences listed, nearly 25% were seen once. This specimen belongs to a study of patients and donors after allogeneic stem cell transplantation. The V end was cut by 1 base, the J end by 2 bases, with 16 bases between. The CDR3 is 17 residues long. The chain is built from TRBV12-3 or TRBV12-4 and TRBJ2-3; no clear D gene. The receptor comes from a human donor who was either an allogeneic HSCT recipient or a stem cell or donor lymphocyte infusion donor (not recorded which). It is not recorded whose cells these are; they may come from a transplant donor. The sequenced sample was blood, either unsorted or a sorted T cell fraction (not recorded which). The CDR3 spells CASSLVSAIGITDTQYF. DNA of the CDR3: TGTGCCAGCAGTTTAGTTTCGGCTATAGGGATCACAGATACGCAGTATTTT.